The TCR beta chain described here comes from a study of CXCR3-negative and CXCR3-positive naive CD8 T cells. The study, taken as a whole, reports: Whereas both naive subsets had comparably high diversity, memory CD8+ cells had much lower diversity. Fresh PBMCs were used in most assays, and CXCR3 expression partially decreased after cryopreservation. Researchers reported similar TRBV-TRBJ usage in naive CXCR3-negative and CXCR3-positive cells, though memory differed.

5' RACE with UMI labels generated the TRB cDNA libraries. TCRdb reprocessed the 5' RACE reads, keeping one entry per CDR3 protein, no DNA. In total, the table holds roughly 6,000 distinct CDR3 sequences. The CDR3 length is 15 residues. Germline CDR1 reads SEHNR; CDR2 reads FQNEAQ (reference sequence). Among CD8+ T cells, naive ones were CD45RO-CCR7+CD27+CD95-. About this clonotype itself: Its cognate antigen is unknown.

The J gene is TRBJ1-4, the V gene TRBV7-9; TCRdb proposes TRBD1, but this gene call is untestable without DNA. Sequencing was performed on naive CXCR3- CD8+ T cells from blood. As for subset: CD45RO-CCR7+CD27+CD95- naive CD8+ T cells lacking CXCR3 (TNR3-). This TCR came from a human donor in good health. Some clones in this sample may be carry-over from other donors' samples. CDR3 sequence reads: CASSSSDRVAEKLFF.